This T cell receptor (beta chain) was profiled in a study of T cells in tuberculosis. Overall study context: This South African cohort compared adolescents with or without latent tuberculosis against adults with active tuberculosis. Findings and limits, study-wide: Smaller alpha distances in active tuberculosis partly reflected shorter CDR3-alpha lengths. Active tuberculosis TCR-alpha repertoires lay closer to GMM-specific TCRs than IGRA-negative controls, suggesting clonal expansion. Classification accuracy was roughly 90% (AUROC approximately 0.9) with the GMM-specific repertoire.

The method was immunoSEQ multiplex PCR; TCRdb's version includes in-frame clones alone and lacks a portion of them. The sample includes fewer than 55,000 clones, 90% to 95% of them seen just once. The germline V gene has CDR1 SGHTA and CDR2 FQGTGA. The CDR3 sequence is 16 residues long. V was clipped by 4 bases and J by 3 bases; unmatched bases: 10. Turning to this clone: Its cognate antigen is unknown.

The TCR was taken from a donor aged 5 to 30 with latent tuberculosis or without tuberculosis infection. Sequenced: PBMCs. The chain couples TRBV7-3 to TRBJ2-7; 9 bases are shared with TRBD1. In DNA, the CDR3 is TGTGCCAGCAGCTCGTCCCCCGGGACAGGGATCTACGAGCAGTACTTC. It yields the protein CASSSSPGTGIYEQYF. The whole variable domain, remainder taken from reference TRBV7-3 and TRBJ2-7, is GAGVSQTPSNKVTEKGKYVELRCDPISGHTALYWYRQSLGQGPEFLIYFQGTGAADDSGLPNDRFFAVRPEGSVSTLKIQRTERGDSAVYLCASSSSPGTGIYEQYFGPGTRLTVT.